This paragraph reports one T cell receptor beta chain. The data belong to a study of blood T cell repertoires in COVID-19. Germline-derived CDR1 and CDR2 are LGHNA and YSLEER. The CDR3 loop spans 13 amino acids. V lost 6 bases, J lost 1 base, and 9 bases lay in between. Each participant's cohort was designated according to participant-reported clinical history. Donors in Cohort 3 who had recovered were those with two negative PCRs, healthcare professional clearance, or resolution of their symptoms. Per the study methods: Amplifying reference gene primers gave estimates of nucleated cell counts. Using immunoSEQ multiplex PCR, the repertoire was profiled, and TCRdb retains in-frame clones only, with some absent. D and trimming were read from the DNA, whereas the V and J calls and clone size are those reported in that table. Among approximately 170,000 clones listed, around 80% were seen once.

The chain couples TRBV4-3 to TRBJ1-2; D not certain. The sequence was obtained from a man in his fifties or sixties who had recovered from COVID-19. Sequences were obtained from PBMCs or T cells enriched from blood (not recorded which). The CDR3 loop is CASSSQNNYGYTF. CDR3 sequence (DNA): TGCGCCAGCAGTTCTCAGAATAACTATGGCTACACCTTC.